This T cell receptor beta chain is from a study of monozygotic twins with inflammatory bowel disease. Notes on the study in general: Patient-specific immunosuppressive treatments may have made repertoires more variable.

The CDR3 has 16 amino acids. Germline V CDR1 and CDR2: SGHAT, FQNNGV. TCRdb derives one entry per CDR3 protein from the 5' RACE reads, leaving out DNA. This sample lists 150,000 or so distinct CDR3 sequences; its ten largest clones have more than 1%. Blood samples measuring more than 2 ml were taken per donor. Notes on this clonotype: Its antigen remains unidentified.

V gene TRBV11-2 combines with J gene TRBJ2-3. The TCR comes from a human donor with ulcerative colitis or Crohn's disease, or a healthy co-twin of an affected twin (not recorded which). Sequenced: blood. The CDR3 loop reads CASSLGLQPGTDTQYF.